The sequence of this T cell receptor beta chain was determined in a study of blood T cell repertoires in COVID-19. Study in general: Sites across the United States, Italy and Spain contributed samples from acute and convalescent COVID-19. The analysed material was cDNA or gDNA that came from T cells, B-cell-depleted T cells, or PBMCs.

Individuals aged roughly 18 to 90 years were recruited from fewer than 30 US areas. Membership in each cohort depended on participant-reported clinical history. Method: immunoSEQ multiplex PCR; TCRdb's copy keeps in-frame clones and lacks some. The sample lists 200,000 to 250,000 clones; 84% were seen once. Germline CDR1 is SGHNT and CDR2 is YYREEE (reference sequence). The CDR3 has 13 amino acids. V was trimmed by 4 bases and J by 5 bases, leaving 12 bases between them. This sequence originates from a woman aged 40 to 50 who had recovered from COVID-19. Source material: PBMCs or T cells enriched from blood (not recorded which). The chain carries TRBV5-4 and TRBJ1-1, with D possibly matching TRBD1 (5 bases). The CDR3 DNA follows: TGTGCCAGCAGCATCCCGGGGGGGACTGAAGCTTTCTTT. This encodes CASSIPGGTEAFF.